This entry describes one T cell receptor (beta chain). Its antigen is still unknown. Clones were sequenced by immunoSEQ multiplex PCR, and TCRdb holds only the in-frame ones, with some missing. The data contain 60,000 or so clones, roughly 84% of them singletons. The data belong to a study of OX40 agonist ivuxolimab in advanced cancers. Study-wide results and caveats: Dosing at 0.1 to 3.0 mg/kg was accompanied by clonal expansion of CD4+ and CD8+ blood T cells by week 6.

Per the germline V gene, CDR1 is SEHNR and CDR2 is FQNEAQ (reference sequence). The CDR3 sequence is 15 residues long. V was cut by 8 bases and J by 5 bases, with 18 bases left in between. The chain couples TRBV7-9 to TRBJ2-2; D unclear. This TCR was sampled from an adult with an advanced solid tumor such as melanoma, head and neck, liver or kidney cancer. Sequencing used CD4+ or CD8+ T cells sorted from blood, obtained in a trial of the OX40 agonist ivuxolimab. The CDR3 reads CASDGGPHRTGELFF. CDR3 bases: TGTGCCAGCGATGGTGGCCCCCACCGGACCGGGGAGCTGTTTTTT.